These 10 T cell receptor beta chains originate from one sample sequenced in a study of blood T cell repertoires in COVID-19. Clones were sequenced by immunoSEQ multiplex PCR, and TCRdb holds only the in-frame ones, with some missing. The data show about 40,000 clones, roughly nine tenths seen once. What was sequenced was peripheral blood. These receptors were collected from a man in his fifties or sixties with active COVID-19.

V usage is TRBV24-1 and J usage is TRBJ1-5; weak D call: TRBD1 (5 bases). V lost 2 bases, J lost 6 bases, and 10 bases lay in between. Germline V gives CDR1 KGHDR, CDR2 SFDVKD. The CDR3 is 14 amino acids. CDR3: CATSDSGKGQPQHF. The CDR3 nucleotides are TGTGCCACCAGTGATTCAGGGAAGGGTCAGCCCCAGCATTTT.

This chain connects TRBV28 to TRBJ1-2; a possible D gene is TRBD1 (6 bases). This CDR3 is built from 15 residues. The germline gives CDR1 MDHEN, CDR2 SYDVKM. V lost 4 bases and J lost 3, with 15 bases in between. CDR3 sequence: CASSSPSGGHYGYTF. CDR3 DNA: TGTGCCAGCAGTTCCCCTTCCGGGGGGCACTATGGCTACACCTTC.

The chain joins TRBV7-2 to TRBJ2-6; 8 bases agree with TRBD2. The V gene end was trimmed by 2 bases and the J gene end by 0 bases; junction bases not matched to a gene: 6. Per the germline V gene, CDR1 is SGHTA and CDR2 is FQGNSA. The CDR3 is made up of 18 amino acids. DNA for the CDR3: TGTGCCAGCAGCTTAACGGGAGGGGCACACTCTGGGGCCAACGTCCTGACTTTC. Translating gives CASSLTGGAHSGANVLTF.

This chain connects TRBV2 to TRBJ2-1; D not certain. CDR3 size: 10 residues. The germline V gene has CDR1 SNHLY and CDR2 FYNNEI. The V end was cut by 6 bases, the J end by 7 bases, with 4 bases between. CDR3 coding DNA: TGTGCCAGCAGCCGGAATGAGCAGTTCTTC. This translates into CASSRNEQFF.

This clone has only one observation. The rearrangement joins TRBV18 to TRBJ1-2; D is unclear. V was clipped by 2 bases and J by 4 bases, with 14 bases between them. CDR3 size: 15 residues. Germline loops: CDR1 KGHSH, CDR2 LQKENI. CDR3 region: CASSPSGVDAYGYTF. The CDR3 DNA sequence: TGTGCCAGCTCACCAAGCGGGGTAGACGCCTATGGCTACACCTTC.

V usage is TRBV27 and J usage is TRBJ2-5; 9 bases agree with TRBD1. This CDR3 contains 15 residues. V trimming: 3 bases; J trimming: 5 bases; junction bases outside the gene matches: 7. Germline lookup yields CDR1 MNHEY and CDR2 SMNVEV (reference sequence). The DNA of the CDR3 is TGTGCCAGCAGTTTGGGACAGGGCTTTGGCGAGACCCAGTACTTC. Amino acid sequence: CASSLGQGFGETQYF.

This chain joins TRBV29-1 and TRBJ1-2, with 8 bases fitting TRBD1. Germline V CDR1 and CDR2: SQVTM, ANQGSEA. CDR3 length: 16 residues. Unmatched junction bases numbered 12, after V lost 1 base and J lost 5 bases. CDR3 DNA sequence: TGCAGCGTTGAAGGGGGCATGAGGACAGGGTGGTATGGCTACACCTTC. Protein product: CSVEGGMRTGWYGYTF. Looking up the rest from reference TRBV29-1 and TRBJ1-2 gives the full variable domain: SAVISQKPSRDICQRGTSLTIQCQVDSQVTMMFWYRQQPGQSLTLIATANQGSEATYESGFVIDKFPISRPNLTFSTLTVSNMSPEDSSIYLCSVEGGMRTGWYGYTFGSGTRLTVV.

This clone appeared a single time. The chain uses TRBV6-5 and TRBJ2-2, with no clear D. This CDR3 is 16 amino acids long. V lost 4 bases and J lost 3, with 15 bases in between. Germline CDR1 MNHEY, CDR2 SVGAGI. CDR3 sequence: CASSSPTHLDTGELFF. CDR3 sequence (DNA): TGTGCCAGCAGTTCCCCGACTCACCTAGACACCGGGGAGCTGTTTTTT.

The V and J genes are TRBV12-3 or TRBV12-4 and TRBJ1-2; 8 bases align to TRBD1. This CDR3 has 13 residues. Trimming cost V 3 bases and J 7 bases; bases outside gene matches: 4. Here the CDR3 DNA reads TGTGCCAGCAGTTTGCTACAGGGGGTTGGCTACACCTTC. The encoded protein is CASSLLQGVGYTF.

The chain couples TRBV28 to TRBJ2-5; 7 bases map to TRBD1. Germline CDR1 and CDR2: MDHEN and SYDVKM. This CDR3 is 14 amino acids long. With 6 bases clipped from V and 1 base from J, the junction kept 5 bases outside the gene matches. CDR3 nucleotide sequence: TGTGCCAGCAGACTAGACAGGGCCCAAGAGACCCAGTACTTC. Residues: CASRLDRAQETQYF. Drawing the rest from reference TRBV28 and TRBJ2-5, the complete variable domain is DVKVTQSSRYLVKRTGEKVFLECVQDMDHENMFWYRQDPGLGLRLIYFSYDVKMKEKGDIPEGYSVSREKKERFSLILESASTNQTSMYLCASRLDRAQETQYFGPGTRLLVL.